These 23 T cell receptor beta chains were all obtained from the same sample, sequenced in a study of PD-1 blockade in classical Hodgkin lymphoma. Time point: cycle 4 day 1 (C4D1), after less than 7 weeks of nivolumab. Patients all relapsed after autologous stem cell transplantation, and there was variation in brentuximab vedotin exposure. Some clones are missing from TCRdb's copy, which holds only in-frame ones; the method was immunoSEQ multiplex PCR. The repertoire holds approximately 19,000 clones, with approximately 73% as singletons. The starting material was peripheral blood mononuclear cells (PBMCs), obtained before the fourth cycle of nivolumab. These TCRs come from a human donor with classical Hodgkin lymphoma.

The V gene is TRBV6-6, the J gene TRBJ2-3; the D gene could be TRBD1 or TRBD2 (5 bases each). The CDR3 has 16 amino acids. Between the trimmed V and J ends, which lost 2 bases and 1 base, there was a span of 13 bases. Germline V gene lookup returns CDR1 MNHNY and CDR2 SVGAGI (reference sequence). DNA of the CDR3: TGTGCCAGCAGTTACCTGGGGGTCCCGGGCACAGATACGCAGTATTTT. Its protein is CASSYLGVPGTDTQYF.

The chain employs TRBV28 and TRBJ2-1; 7 nucleotides agree with TRBD1. The CDR3 runs to 13 residues. Germline V gene data show CDR1 as MDHEN and CDR2 as SYDVKM. Trimming took 7 bases from V and 9 from J; bases not matched to a gene: 9. The CDR3 region has the DNA TGTGCCAGCACCGGGACAGTTAAGGGTGAGCAGTTCTTC. This sequence encodes CASTGTVKGEQFF.

This chain joins TRBV5-6 and TRBJ2-6; a weak D match, TRBD1 (5 bases). This CDR3 has 17 residues. The germline V gene has CDR1 SGHDT and CDR2 YYEEEE. The ends were cut back, 4 bases at V and 3 bases at J, with 17 bases in the middle. The CDR3 loop reads CASSLTGRLFGANVLTF. The CDR3 DNA reads as TGTGCCAGCAGCCTCACAGGTCGGTTGTTTGGGGCCAACGTCCTGACTTTC.

The gene calls are TRBV6-5 and TRBJ1-6, with D possibly being TRBD1 (5 bases). V dropped 0 bases and J dropped 14 bases, with 11 bases sitting between them. The CDR3 has 13 amino acids. CDR1 is MNHEY, CDR2 SVGAGI, per germline. CDR3 nucleotide sequence: TGTGCCAGCAGTTACTCCGGGGGTAAGACCCTCCACTTT. This translates into CASSYSGGKTLHF.

The sample holds a few counts of this clone. J is TRBJ2-1 and V is TRBV7-9; 8 bases line up with TRBD2. CDR1 is SEHNR, CDR2 FQNEAQ, per germline (reference sequence). The V and J ends lost 8 bases and 8 bases, in that order; junction bases with no gene match: 11. CDR3 size: 14 residues. CDR3 in amino acids: CASSRTSFLDEQFF. The DNA of the CDR3 is TGTGCCAGCTCTAGGACTAGCTTTCTGGATGAGCAGTTCTTC.

The chain is built from TRBV2 and TRBJ2-3; 10 bases agree with TRBD2. J gave up 0 bases and V 8 bases, and 8 bases lay outside the gene matches. Germline V lookup: CDR1 SNHLY, CDR2 FYNNEI. The CDR3 runs 16 residues. The CDR3, as DNA: TGTGCCAGCGGGCTAGCGGGGGCCCTAAGCACAGATACGCAGTATTTT. Its protein is CASGLAGALSTDTQYF. The complete variable domain, with remaining parts taken from reference TRBV2 and TRBJ2-3, reads EPEVTQTPSHQVTQMGQEVILRCVPISNHLYFYWYRQILGQKVEFLVSFYNNEISEKSEIFDDQFSVERPDGSNFTLKIRSTKLEDSAMYFCASGLAGALSTDTQYFGPGTRLTVL.

The chain joins TRBV19 to TRBJ1-6; 7 nucleotides match TRBD1. Losses at the gene ends were 11 bases for V and 10 bases for J; bases not matched to a gene: 17. The CDR3 length is 15 residues. Germline CDR1 reads LNHDA; CDR2 reads SQIVND (reference sequence). This chain's CDR3 is CAVRGRAGSNSPLHF. The CDR3 DNA sequence: TGTGCCGTAAGGGGGCGAGCAGGCTCAAACTCACCCCTCCACTTT.

The rearrangement links TRBV6-5 to TRBJ1-4; D not certain. The CDR3 consists of 14 residues. With 5 bases removed from V and 7 bases from J, the gap between germline ends came to 14 bases. Per the germline V gene, CDR1 is MNHEY and CDR2 is SVGAGI. The CDR3 nucleotides are TGTGCCAGCAGTAACGCTGGTACTTCTGAAAAACTGTTTTTT. As protein: CASSNAGTSEKLFF.

This chain uses TRBV28 with TRBJ1-1; D not certain. The CDR3 contains 12 residues. The germline V gene encodes CDR1 MDHEN and CDR2 SYDVKM. V lost 3 bases to trimming and J lost 5 bases, with 7 bases between them. DNA for the CDR3: TGTGCCAGCAGTTTTCGGGGAACTGAAGCTTTCTTT. Translation gives CASSFRGTEAFF.

This clone has a handful of counts. The CDR3 sequence: CSVVQGYTF. CDR3 nucleotide sequence: TGCAGCGTCGTCCAGGGCTACACCTTC. The V gene is TRBV29-1, the J gene TRBJ1-2, with unresolved D. V lost 6 bases and J 8 bases, leaving 7 bases between the germline ends. This CDR3 spans 9 amino acids. Per germline, CDR1 SQVTM and CDR2 ANQGSEA.

The CDR3 loop reads CASSLGPYQPQHF. CDR3 DNA sequence: TGTGCCAGCAGCCTAGGACCCTATCAGCCCCAGCATTTT. The V and J genes are TRBV7-8 and TRBJ1-5; D is undetermined. The germline V gene has CDR1 SGHVS and CDR2 FQNEAQ. Trimming removed 5 bases from V and 5 bases from J, with 10 bases in between. CDR3 length: 13 amino acids.

The chain joins TRBV19 to TRBJ1-1, with D unresolved. The CDR3 spans 13 residues. Germline CDR1 LNHDA, CDR2 SQIVND (reference sequence). The V end lost 7 bases, the J end lost 4 bases, and 13 bases lay between the germline ends. The CDR3: CASNWVGSTEAFF. The CDR3 bases are TGTGCCAGTAACTGGGTTGGTAGCACTGAAGCTTTCTTT.

The chain is built from TRBV6-5 and TRBJ1-2, with 7 nucleotides matching TRBD1. The V gene end was trimmed by 7 bases and the J gene end by 7 bases; junction bases not matched to a gene: 15. In germline, CDR1 is MNHEY, CDR2 SVGAGI. This CDR3 contains 15 residues. CDR3 DNA: TGTGCCAGCACCCAGGGGGGGGGTAACATTCGTGGCTACACCTTC. It translates to CASTQGGGNIRGYTF.

The chain links TRBV13 to TRBJ2-3; the match to TRBD2 covers 8 bases. The germline CDR1 and CDR2 sequences are PRHDT and FYEKMQ (reference sequence). The CDR3 sequence is 15 residues long. V was pared by 5 bases and J by 4 bases, with 8 bases of the junction left unmatched. The CDR3 DNA reads as TGTGCCAGCAGCATAAGCGGGGGAGGGCCAGATACGCAGTATTTT. As protein: CASSISGGGPDTQYF. The variable domain in full, completed from reference TRBV13 and TRBJ2-3, reads AAGVIQSPRHLIKEKRETATLKCYPIPRHDTVYWYQQGPGQDPQFLISFYEKMQSDKGSIPDRFSAQQFSDYHSELNMSSLELGDSALYFCASSISGGGPDTQYFGPGTRLTVL.

The J gene is TRBJ1-4, the V gene TRBV6-1; TRBD1 matches at 11 bases. The CDR3 contains 13 residues. In germline, CDR1 is MNHNS, CDR2 SASEGT. The ends lost 6 bases at V and 10 bases at J; junction bases unmatched: 4. The CDR3, as DNA: TGTGCCAGCAGGGGACAGGGGGTTGGAAAACTGTTTTTT. As protein: CASRGQGVGKLFF.

The gene calls are TRBV19 and TRBJ2-2; D ambiguous. CDR3 size: 16 residues. Per germline, CDR1 LNHDA and CDR2 SQIVND (reference sequence). V lost 3 bases and J 1 base, leaving 12 bases between the germline ends. The CDR3 region is CASSMVRVVNTGELFF. The CDR3 DNA reads as TGTGCCAGTAGTATGGTACGCGTCGTGAACACCGGGGAGCTGTTTTTT.

This clone showed up just a few times. The chain recombines TRBV27 with TRBJ1-1, with TRBD1 matching over 9 bases. Germline CDR1 MNHEY, CDR2 SMNVEV (reference sequence). The V and J ends lost 8 bases and 5 bases, in that order; junction bases with no gene match: 9. This CDR3 region has 14 residues. CDR3 sequence reads: CASGTGRSATEAFF. The CDR3 coding sequence is TGTGCCAGCGGGACAGGGAGGAGCGCGACTGAAGCTTTCTTT.

The chain links TRBV19 to TRBJ2-4; perhaps D is TRBD1 or TRBD2 (6 bases each). Trimming removed 3 bases at V and 7 bases at J, with 13 bases between. CDR1 LNHDA and CDR2 SQIVND come from the germline V gene (reference sequence). This CDR3 has 14 amino acids. The CDR3 region is CASSIGGLVNIQYF. DNA of the CDR3: TGTGCCAGTAGTATTGGGGGGCTTGTTAACATTCAGTACTTC.

This chain connects TRBV4-3 to TRBJ2-1, with 8 bases fitting TRBD2. V lost 4 bases, J lost 6 bases, and 11 bases stayed unmatched. Germline V gives CDR1 LGHNA, CDR2 YSLEER. This CDR3 comprises 16 residues. CDR3 bases: TGCGCCAGCAGCCGAGACCTACAGAGCGGGGGCAATGAGCAGTTCTTC. It codes for CASSRDLQSGGNEQFF.

The chain combines TRBV4-2 with TRBJ2-3; 7 bases match TRBD2. V trimming: 0 bases; J trimming: 1 base; junction bases outside the gene matches: 10. The germline CDR1 and CDR2 sequences are LGHNA and YNFKEQ. This CDR3 contains 18 residues. The CDR3: CASSQDIRSGTGTDTQYF. The CDR3 nucleotides are TGTGCCAGCAGCCAAGATATTAGGAGCGGGACGGGCACAGATACGCAGTATTTT.

The rearrangement joins TRBV5-4 to TRBJ2-4, with unresolved D. V dropped 4 bases and J dropped 0 bases, with 11 bases sitting between them. This CDR3 has 15 amino acids. The germline V gene encodes CDR1 SGHNT and CDR2 YYREEE (reference sequence). As DNA, the CDR3 is TGTGCCAGCAGCCATTACGCCGAAGCCAAAAACATTCAGTACTTC. It is translated as CASSHYAEAKNIQYF.

The chain couples TRBV28 to TRBJ2-7; no clear D. V was cut by 2 bases and J by 5 bases, with 13 bases left in between. The germline CDR1 and CDR2 sequences are MDHEN and SYDVKM. The CDR3 runs 14 residues. CDR3 in DNA: TGTGCCAGCAGTTTAAGGCTCTCCTGGGACGAGCAGTACTTC. Translating it yields CASSLRLSWDEQYF.

The DNA of the CDR3 is TGCGCCAGCAGCCAAGTTCTAGCGGAGGGGGGTGAGCAGTTCTTC. This encodes CASSQVLAEGGEQFF. The rearrangement links TRBV4-3 to TRBJ2-1, with D possibly matching TRBD2 (7 bases). The germline V gene has CDR1 LGHNA and CDR2 YSLEER. Trimming stripped 1 base from V and 9 bases from J, with 16 bases between. The CDR3 totals 15 residues.